The 6 T cell receptor beta chains in this list originate from one sample, sequenced in a study of cytomegalovirus exposure and HLA in healthy donors. PCR involved 60 Vbeta and 13 Jbeta primers. This table comes from immunoSEQ multiplex PCR, and its TCRdb copy is limited to in-frame clones, with some not included. The sample records some 110,000 clones, 77% being singletons. Sequencing used PBMCs. These receptors all stem from a middle-aged woman in good health and CMV-seropositive.

This chain connects TRBV10-1 to TRBJ2-1; no firm D call. V lost 3 bases, J lost 1 base, and 13 bases lay in between. Germline CDR1 WNHNN, CDR2 SYGVQD (reference sequence). The CDR3 length is 16 residues. This CDR3 is CASSDPVFGSYNEQFF. The CDR3 DNA follows: TGCGCCAGCAGTGACCCGGTATTCGGGTCCTACAATGAGCAGTTCTTC.

This chain connects TRBV5-1 to TRBJ1-3; 8 bases agree with TRBD1. The CDR3 is made up of 15 amino acids. Looked up from germline, CDR1 is SGHRS and CDR2 is YFSETQ. The ends lost 3 bases at V and 1 base at J; junction bases unmatched: 3. The chain's CDR3 is CASSSRQGSGNTIYF. The CDR3 DNA reads as TGCGCCAGCAGCTCTAGACAGGGGTCTGGAAACACCATATATTTT.

In regard to this clone: The junction shows a germline mismatch at one end, possibly a read error. The chain couples TRBV4-1 to TRBJ2-7; 9 bases agree with TRBD2. Germline V lookup: CDR1 MGHRA, CDR2 YSYEKL. The CDR3 runs 14 residues. The CDR3 reads CASSWTSASNEQYF. DNA for the CDR3: TGCGCCAGCAGTTGGACTAGCGCCTCCAACGAGCAGTACTTC.

The chain employs TRBV18 and TRBJ2-7; 8 nucleotides align to TRBD2. The trim removed 1 base at V and 6 bases at J, leaving 11 bases unmatched. This CDR3 comprises 16 residues. Germline-derived CDR1 and CDR2 are KGHSH and LQKENI. CDR3 coding DNA: TGTGCCAGCTCACCACGGACTAGCCAAATCGCGGGCGAGCAGTACTTC. It codes for CASSPRTSQIAGEQYF.

The V gene is TRBV11-2, the J gene TRBJ2-2; 7 bases line up with TRBD2. V dropped 1 base and J dropped 2; count of bases not matched to a gene: 1. Germline loops: CDR1 SGHAT, CDR2 FQNNGV. The CDR3 contains 15 residues. The CDR3 region has the DNA TGTGCCAGCAGCTTAGTAGCGGGTAACACCGGGGAGCTGTTTTTT. Its protein product is CASSLVAGNTGELFF.

The V gene is TRBV30, the J gene TRBJ2-7; no reliable D call. V was trimmed by 2 bases and J by 3 bases, leaving 5 bases between them. CDR3 length: 11 amino acids. Looked up from germline, CDR1 is GTSNPN and CDR2 is SVGIG (reference sequence). The CDR3 protein is CAWSNSYEQYF. The CDR3 DNA reads as TGTGCCTGGAGTAACAGCTACGAGCAGTACTTC.